The 3 T cell receptor beta chains given below trace back to one sample, sequenced in a study of cytomegalovirus exposure and HLA in healthy donors. The PCR ran on 60 Vbeta and 13 Jbeta primers. The data were produced by immunoSEQ multiplex PCR, yet TCRdb's version contains in-frame clones alone and is incomplete. This table lists fewer than 200,000 clones. Sequences were obtained from PBMCs. These receptors were collected from a man aged 25-45 years in good health and CMV-seronegative.

The V call is TRBV30, the J call TRBJ2-7; 10 bases match TRBD1. The CDR3 extends over 14 amino acids. CDR1 is GTSNPN, CDR2 SVGIG, per germline (reference sequence). V shed 1 base and J 4 bases; nucleotides not matched to a gene: 4. The CDR3 here is CAWSAPGQGYEQYF. For the CDR3, the DNA is TGTGCCTGGAGTGCCCCGGGACAGGGGTACGAGCAGTACTTC. The full variable domain, with the rest looked up from reference TRBV30 and TRBJ2-7, is SQTIHQWPATLVQPVGSPLSLECTVEGTSNPNLYWYRQAAGRGLQLLFYSVGIGQISSEVPQNLSASRPQDRQFILSSKKLLLSDSGFYLCAWSAPGQGYEQYFGPGTRLTVT.

The rearrangement links TRBV7-6 to TRBJ2-7; no definite D call. CDR1 is SGHVS, CDR2 FNYEAQ, per germline. This CDR3 is 13 amino acids long. Trimming pared 3 bases from V and 0 bases from J, leaving 6 bases between. DNA of the CDR3: TGTGCCAGCAGCTTCGACTTCTCCTACGAGCAGTACTTC. It translates to CASSFDFSYEQYF. The complete variable domain, with remaining parts taken from reference TRBV7-6 and TRBJ2-7, reads GAGVSQSPRYKVTKRGQDVALRCDPISGHVSLYWYRQALGQGPEFLTYFNYEAQQDKSGLPNDRFSAERPEGSISTLTIQRTEQRDSAMYRCASSFDFSYEQYFGPGTRLTVT.

The chain links TRBV19 to TRBJ2-5, with D possibly TRBD1 on 5 matching bases. The germline V gene encodes CDR1 LNHDA and CDR2 SQIVND (reference sequence). V lost 5 bases to trimming and J lost 6 bases, with 22 bases between them. The CDR3 has 16 residues. CDR3 protein: CASSPIVRATEKTQYF. The CDR3 nucleotides read TGTGCCAGTAGTCCAATCGTCAGGGCGACGGAAAAGACCCAGTACTTC. The entire variable domain, with the rest obtained from reference TRBV19 and TRBJ2-5, is as follows: DGGITQSPKYLFRKEGQNVTLSCEQNLNHDAMYWYRQDPGQGLRLIYYSQIVNDFQKGDIAEGYSVSREKKESFPLTVTSAQKNPTAFYLCASSPIVRATEKTQYFGPGTRLLVL.